The clone carrying this TCR beta chain was found a few times. The sample is drawn from a study of response to subunit inactivated influenza vaccine. Germline-derived CDR1 and CDR2 are SEHNR and FQNEAQ (reference sequence). This CDR3 region has 15 residues. V was cut by 2 bases and J by 4 bases, with 12 bases left in between. TCRdb independently ran MiXCR on the RT-PCR reads; one entry per CDR3 protein. The sample yields 800,000 to 1,000,000 distinct CDR3 sequences, 21% seen once. The source of this sequence is a man aged 45-65 years who received an inactivated influenza vaccine. The V gene is TRBV7-9, the J gene TRBJ1-3; D may be TRBD1 (6 bases). The material was PBMCs from blood, obtained roughly 5 days after vaccination. This chain's CDR3 is CASSLQGTGGNTIYF. Written as DNA, the CDR3 is TGTGCCAGCAGCTTACAGGGGACTGGCGGAAACACCATATATTTT.